Sequencing of this T cell receptor beta chain was carried out in a study of T-cell reconstitution after alpha-beta-depleted transplantation in children. Unique molecular identifiers were incorporated during preparation of the TCRbeta library. TCRdb fed the PCR reads into MiXCR, producing one record per CDR3 protein. The sample lists about 500,000 distinct CDR3 sequences, around a third occurring once. CDR1 is KGHSH and CDR2 is LQKENI in the germline V gene. The CDR3 is 15 residues long. With 5 bases clipped from V and 7 bases from J, the junction kept 8 bases outside the gene matches. The TCR comes from a human donor who donated a stem cell graft to a child with aplastic anemia. The input for sequencing was PBMCs from the stem cell graft donor, taken from the stem cell graft. The chain couples TRBV18 to TRBJ1-5; 10 nucleotides match TRBD1. CDR3 sequence reads: CASSIAGTGDQPQHF. In DNA form, the CDR3 reads TGTGCCAGCTCAATCGCCGGGACAGGGGACCAGCCCCAGCATTTT.